The TCR beta chain described here comes from a study of cytotoxic CD8 clonotypes in ibrutinib-treated CLL. Study outcomes and limitations: Patients showed higher baseline clonality than age-matched healthy donors, and it tracked circulating CD8+ T-cell counts. At progression, clonality fell back toward baseline after rising at ibrutinib response. The public clonotypes identified were infrequent and showed contraction or stability on treatment.

Germline-derived CDR1 and CDR2 are SGHTA and FQGNSA. Unmatched junction bases numbered 4, after V lost 5 bases and J lost 1 base. The CDR3 runs 16 residues. About this clone: Its antigen is as yet unknown.

T cells were sequenced at a targeted depth of 1 in 200,000 to 1 in 1 million. TCRdb's table, derived via immunoSEQ multiplex PCR, lists solely in-frame clones and lacks some. The data show approximately 53,000 clones, with less than 90% seen just once and around 21% held by the top ten. The rearrangement links TRBV7-2 to TRBJ2-3; 12 positions match TRBD1. Sequencing was performed on PBMCs, taken after 24 months of ibrutinib treatment. The receptor was derived from a human donor with chronic lymphocytic leukemia. CDR3 amino acids: CASSRDRGRGTDTQYF. In DNA, the CDR3 is TGTGCCAGCAGCCGGGACAGGGGGCGCGGCACAGATACGCAGTATTTT.